The 7 T cell receptor beta chains below were found in one sample sequenced in a study of response to subunit inactivated influenza vaccine. TCRdb processed the RT-PCR reads anew with MiXCR; each CDR3 protein has one entry. The sample carries about 780,000 distinct CDR3 sequences, under 20% recorded once. Specimen: PBMCs from blood, collected approximately 5 days after vaccination. These receptors came from a man aged 50 to 59 who received an inactivated influenza vaccine.

In its sample, this clonotype was seen a few times. V usage is TRBV14 and J usage is TRBJ1-6, with D possibly matching TRBD1 (6 bases). The CDR3 consists of 17 residues. Per the germline V gene, CDR1 is SGHDN and CDR2 is FVKESK. Trimming shortened V by 1 base and J by 2 bases, and 12 bases separated the two germline ends. The DNA for the CDR3 is TGTGCCAGCAGCCAAGCGGGGGCGCCCCCCTATAATTCACCCCTCCACTTT. It yields the protein CASSQAGAPPYNSPLHF.

The rearrangement joins TRBV28 to TRBJ1-1; D gene uncertain. CDR3 length equals 15 residues. Trimming pared 7 bases from V and 0 bases from J, leaving 15 bases between. Germline CDR1 is MDHEN and CDR2 is SYDVKM. CDR3 sequence reads: CASNPRMRVNTEAFF. DNA of the CDR3: TGTGCCAGCAACCCCAGGATGCGGGTGAACACTGAAGCTTTCTTT. Full variable domain (remainder filled in from reference TRBV28 and TRBJ1-1): DVKVTQSSRYLVKRTGEKVFLECVQDMDHENMFWYRQDPGLGLRLIYFSYDVKMKEKGDIPEGYSVSREKKERFSLILESASTNQTSMYLCASNPRMRVNTEAFFGQGTRLTVV.

This clonotype occurred many times. This rearrangement joins TRBV18 to TRBJ2-5, with 7 nucleotides matching TRBD1. The CDR3 length is 14 residues. Trimming removed 2 bases from V and 1 base from J; junction bases left unmatched: 1. Germline V lookup: CDR1 KGHSH, CDR2 LQKENI. This CDR3 is CASSPRQGQETQYF. The DNA for the CDR3 is TGTGCCAGCTCACCAAGACAGGGCCAAGAGACCCAGTACTTC.

This chain uses TRBV6-5 with TRBJ2-7, with TRBD2 matching 8 bases. The CDR3 consists of 19 residues. Germline V gene sequence: CDR1 MNHEY, CDR2 SVGAGI. With V trimmed by 0 bases and J by 2 bases, 15 bases remained unmatched. The CDR3 reads CASSYSASVLRGGPYEQYF. DNA of the CDR3: TGTGCCAGCAGTTACTCTGCTTCGGTCCTCCGGGGGGGCCCCTACGAGCAGTACTTC.

This clonotype showed up many times. The V and J genes are TRBV12-3 or TRBV12-4 and TRBJ2-3; D remains ambiguous. Trimming cost V 6 bases and J 3 bases, with 13 bases left between them. This CDR3 spans 14 amino acids. The CDR3 spells CASSHRLGTDTQYF. The CDR3 DNA is TGTGCCAGCAGCCACCGGTTGGGTACAGATACGCAGTATTTT.

This clonotype was detected only a few times. The V call is TRBV20-1, the J call TRBJ2-3; possibly TRBD1 for D (6 bases). V was pared by 2 bases and J by 6 bases, with 15 bases between. The CDR3 spans 14 residues. CDR1 and CDR2 (germline): DFQATT, SNEGSKA (reference sequence). CDR3 sequence (DNA): TGCAGTGCTAGACACAGGGACGGCTCCGATACGCAGTATTTT. This encodes CSARHRDGSDTQYF.

There are a few counts of this clonotype. The genes are TRBV14 and TRBJ2-1, with D tentatively TRBD1 or TRBD2 (5 bases each). The V end lost 4 bases, the J end lost 8 bases, and 21 bases lay between the germline ends. Germline V lookup: CDR1 SGHDN, CDR2 FVKESK. This CDR3 is built from 16 residues. The CDR3 bases are TGTGCCAGCAGCCCTCTCGGGACCCTCCGTGACGATGAGCAGTTCTTC. Protein product: CASSPLGTLRDDEQFF.